This T cell receptor (beta chain) was recovered during a study of T-cell memory formation after mild COVID-19. Study summary: Clusters were largely donor specific. Notes on the study in general: Contracting clones from day 15 to 85 showed balanced CD4/CD8; later expanders favored CD4+. Mainly CM and EM harbored the contracting CD4+ clones; mainly EMRA harbored the CD8+ ones.

J was trimmed by 10 bases and V by 3 bases; bases with no gene match: 9. Germline lookup yields CDR1 MNHNS and CDR2 SASEGT. The CDR3 is 14 residues long. TCRdb re-called the 5' RACE reads through MiXCR, storing one row per CDR3 protein. Here the sample spans around 25,000 distinct CDR3 sequences, 6.5% to 9% being singletons. This clonotype came up many times. Its antigen remains unidentified. The receptor was isolated from an adult woman who had mild COVID-19 (a few samples of this study predate the infection). Cell type and time point are not known. The sequenced sample consisted of PBMCs or a T cell subset sorted from them (not recorded which). The chain uses TRBV6-1 and TRBJ2-5, with TRBD1 matching over 9 bases. The CDR3 coding sequence is TGTGCCAGCAGTGACCCGACAGGGGGTAGGGTCCAGTACTTC. Its translation: CASSDPTGGRVQYF.